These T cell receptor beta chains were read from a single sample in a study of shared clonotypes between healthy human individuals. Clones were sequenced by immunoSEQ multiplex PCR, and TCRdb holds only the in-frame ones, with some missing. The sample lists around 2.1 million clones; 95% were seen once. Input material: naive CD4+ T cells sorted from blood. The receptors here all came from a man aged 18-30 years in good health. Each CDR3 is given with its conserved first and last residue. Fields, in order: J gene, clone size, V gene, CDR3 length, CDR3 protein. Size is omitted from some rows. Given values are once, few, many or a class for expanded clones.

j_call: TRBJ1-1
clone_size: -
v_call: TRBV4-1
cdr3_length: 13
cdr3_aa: CASSQDRGTEAFF

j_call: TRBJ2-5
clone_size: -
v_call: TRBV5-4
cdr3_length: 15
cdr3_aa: CASSLDLGAQETQYF

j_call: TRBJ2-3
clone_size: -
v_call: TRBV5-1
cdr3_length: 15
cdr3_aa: CASSFRGRRTDTQYF

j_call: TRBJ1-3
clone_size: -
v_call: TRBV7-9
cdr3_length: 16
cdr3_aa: CASSRNKDSAGNTIYF

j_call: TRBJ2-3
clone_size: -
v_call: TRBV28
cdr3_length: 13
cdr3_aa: CASLTGGSDTQYF

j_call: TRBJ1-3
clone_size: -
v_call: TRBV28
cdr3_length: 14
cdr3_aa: CASSSQGTGNTIYF

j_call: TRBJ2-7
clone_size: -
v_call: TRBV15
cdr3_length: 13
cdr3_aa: CATRRQGVYEQYF

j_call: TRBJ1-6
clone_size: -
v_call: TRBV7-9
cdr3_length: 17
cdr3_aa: CASSYATPSSYNSPLHF

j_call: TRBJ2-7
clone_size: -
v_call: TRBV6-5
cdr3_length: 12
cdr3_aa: CASSKTTYEQYF

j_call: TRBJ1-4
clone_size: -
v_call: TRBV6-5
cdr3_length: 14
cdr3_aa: CASSPVGLGEKLFF

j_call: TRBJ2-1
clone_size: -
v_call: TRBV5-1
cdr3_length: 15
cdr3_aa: CASSSTGPEGNEQFF

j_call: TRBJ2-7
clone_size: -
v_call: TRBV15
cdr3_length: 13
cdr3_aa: CATSKQGANEQYF

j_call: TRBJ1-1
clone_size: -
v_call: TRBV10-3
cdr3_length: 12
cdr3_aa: CATNGLNTEAFF

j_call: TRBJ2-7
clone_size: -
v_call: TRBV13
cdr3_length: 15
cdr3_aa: CASSLRLAGGHEQYF

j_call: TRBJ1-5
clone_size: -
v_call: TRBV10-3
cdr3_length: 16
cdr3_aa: CAISEPNKGGNQPQHF

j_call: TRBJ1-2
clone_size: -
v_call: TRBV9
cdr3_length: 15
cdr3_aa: CASSGRGRADYGYTF

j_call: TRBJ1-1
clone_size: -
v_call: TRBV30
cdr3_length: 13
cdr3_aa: CAWSLRQNTEAFF

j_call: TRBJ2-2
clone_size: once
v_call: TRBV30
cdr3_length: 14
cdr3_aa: CAWSVRADTGELFF

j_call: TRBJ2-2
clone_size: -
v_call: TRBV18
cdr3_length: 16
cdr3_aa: CASSPPGRGSTGELFF

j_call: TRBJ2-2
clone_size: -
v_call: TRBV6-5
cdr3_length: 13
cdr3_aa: CATSLGGPGELFF

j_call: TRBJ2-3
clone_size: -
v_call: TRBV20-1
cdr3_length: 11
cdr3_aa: CSAGAGDTQYF

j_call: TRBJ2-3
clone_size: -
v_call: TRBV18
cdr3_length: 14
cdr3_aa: CASSPVGNTDTQYF

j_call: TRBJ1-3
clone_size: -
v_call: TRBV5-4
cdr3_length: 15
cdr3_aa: CASSPQPTAGNTIYF

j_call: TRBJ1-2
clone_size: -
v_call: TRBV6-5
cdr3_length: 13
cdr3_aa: CASSYRQGYGYTF

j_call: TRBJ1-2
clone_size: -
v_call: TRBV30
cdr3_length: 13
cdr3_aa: CAWGTGSAYGYTF

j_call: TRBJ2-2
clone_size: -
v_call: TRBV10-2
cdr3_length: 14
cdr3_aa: CASRRDSDPGELFF

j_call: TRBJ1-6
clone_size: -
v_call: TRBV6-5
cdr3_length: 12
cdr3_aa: CASGTGDSPLHF

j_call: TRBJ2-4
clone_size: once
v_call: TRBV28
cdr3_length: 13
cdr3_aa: CASSSGQKNIQYF

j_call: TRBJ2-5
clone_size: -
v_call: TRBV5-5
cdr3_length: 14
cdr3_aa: CASSPPWAGETQYF